The clone carrying this TCR beta chain was found a few times. Its antigen is unidentified. Employing constant-segment primers, 5'RACE generated TCR alpha and TCR beta cDNA libraries bearing sample barcodes and UMIs. TCRdb passed the 5' RACE reads through MiXCR, listing each CDR3 protein once. The sample has about 440,000 distinct CDR3 sequences, 20% seen once. Germline V gene lookup returns CDR1 SGHTA and CDR2 FQGNSA. The CDR3 runs 13 residues. The V end lost 2 bases, the J end lost 8 bases, and 9 bases lay between the germline ends. The data belong to a study of T-cell memory formation after mild COVID-19. Looking at the study overall: There were largely donor-specific TCR clusters. Study-wide results and limits: The main location of contracting CD4+ clones was CM and EM, and that of contracting CD8+ clones was EMRA.

The V gene is TRBV7-2, the J gene TRBJ1-4; D not certain. The receptor was derived from an adult woman who had mild COVID-19 (a few samples of this study predate the infection). Cell type and time point are not known. The sample taken for sequencing was PBMCs or a T cell subset sorted from them (not recorded which). CDR3 protein: CASSLRELEKLFF. In DNA, the CDR3 is TGTGCCAGCAGCTTACGAGAGTTGGAAAAACTGTTTTTT.